This is a list of T cell receptor beta chains from one sample in a study of control samples from healthy donors and cancer patients. Measured with immunoSEQ multiplex PCR; TCRdb has only the in-frame clones, and not every one. Of 90,000 to 130,000 clones listed, 88% are singletons. The specimen was PBMCs. These receptors were obtained from a woman aged 60-75 years with lung cancer. Each CDR3 is given with its conserved first and last residue. A D gene is named only where the DNA matches it firmly.

cdr3_aa d_call v_call
CASSEGSRSETQYF - TRBV2
CASSSLNPNTEAFF - TRBV5-1
CASSVVISGANVLTF - TRBV9
CASSPGHQETQYF - TRBV7-2
CASSQESVAGGYAFF TRBD1 TRBV4-2
CASSDSLNTEAFF - TRBV6-4
CSAPGDTEAFF - TRBV20-1
CASSLLAGSEQYF TRBD2 TRBV7-7
CASSPEDSGNTIYF - TRBV3-1/TRBV3-2
CASSIKAIMNTEAFF - TRBV19
CASSPIYNRRTGGYGYTF TRBD1 TRBV6-2/TRBV6-3
CASSLDSYNSPLHF - TRBV6-5
CASSPGQGWEKLFF TRBD1 TRBV5-4
CASSIGRGPEAFF - TRBV19
CASSRRLAGDVGELFF TRBD2 TRBV13
CASSLRAVQETQYF - TRBV11-3
CASSRGDRGPQETQYF TRBD1 TRBV19
CASSYGLRFLNEKLFF - TRBV7-9
CASSYSPASGRAYTQYF TRBD2 TRBV6-2/TRBV6-3
CAWSATSGSWDEQFF TRBD2 TRBV30
CASSQVQSGTGTEAFF - TRBV3-1/TRBV3-2
CASSYGLGQVEDTEAFF TRBD1 TRBV5-1
CASSPPRQANEQFF - TRBV18
CASSPPGGDRYGYTF - TRBV18
CASTIPHRTGVVSGYTF - TRBV19
CASTRQGGANTEAFF TRBD1 TRBV14
CASSEWERSEQYF - TRBV2
CASSDTAYYGYTF - TRBV24-1
CASRADRSQETQYF - TRBV7-2
CASSFQGGDPGELFF - TRBV6-5
CASSPGPGRGYTF - TRBV11-3
CAWSGGYGYTF - TRBV30
CSVGSDEQFF - TRBV29-1
CSVDGAGGSSYNEQFF TRBD2 TRBV29-1
CASKVERGVEDNQETQYF - TRBV21-1
CASSPGQGNEKLFF TRBD1 TRBV5-1
CASSHSQSNSPLHF - TRBV3-1/TRBV3-2
CASSPYRNSPLHF - TRBV12-3/TRBV12-4
CASWPNRGLGYTF TRBD1 TRBV6-5
CASSPRIDSTDTQYF - TRBV7-9
CASSSPRAGGEQYF TRBD1 TRBV7-9
CASSSLQGTRASYEQYF - TRBV28
CASRDHQGAERGYTF TRBD1 TRBV6-5
CASSLRTGNTEAFF TRBD1 TRBV5-1
CASSPSATNEQYF - TRBV18
CASIGRQNTEAFF - TRBV6-6